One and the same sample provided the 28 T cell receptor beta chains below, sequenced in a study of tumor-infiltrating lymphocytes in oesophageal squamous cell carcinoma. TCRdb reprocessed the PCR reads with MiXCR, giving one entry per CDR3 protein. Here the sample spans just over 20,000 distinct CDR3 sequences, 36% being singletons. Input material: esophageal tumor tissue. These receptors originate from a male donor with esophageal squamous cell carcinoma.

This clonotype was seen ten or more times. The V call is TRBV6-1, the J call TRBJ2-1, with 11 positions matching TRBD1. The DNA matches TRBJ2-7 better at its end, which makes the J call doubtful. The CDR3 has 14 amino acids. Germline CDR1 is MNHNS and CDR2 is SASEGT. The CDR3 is CASSRTGGAGEQYF. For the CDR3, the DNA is TGTGCCAGCAGTAGGACAGGGGGCGCGGGTGAGCAGTACTTC.

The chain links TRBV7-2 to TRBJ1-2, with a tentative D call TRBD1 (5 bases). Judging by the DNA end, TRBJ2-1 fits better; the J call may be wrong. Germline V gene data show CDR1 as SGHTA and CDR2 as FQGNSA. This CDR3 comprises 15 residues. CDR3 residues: CASSLAQGWYNEQFF. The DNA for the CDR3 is TGTGCCAGCAGCTTAGCTCAGGGTTGGTACAATGAGCAGTTCTTC.

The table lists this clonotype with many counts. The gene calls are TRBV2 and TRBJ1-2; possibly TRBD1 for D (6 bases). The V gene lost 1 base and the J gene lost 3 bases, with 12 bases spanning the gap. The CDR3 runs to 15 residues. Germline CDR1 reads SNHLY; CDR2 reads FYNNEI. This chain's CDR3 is CASSEEAGAYYGYTF. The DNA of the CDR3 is TGTGCCAGCAGTGAAGAGGCAGGGGCTTACTATGGCTACACCTTC. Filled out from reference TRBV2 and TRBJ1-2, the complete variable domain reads EPEVTQTPSHQVTQMGQEVILRCVPISNHLYFYWYRQILGQKVEFLVSFYNNEISEKSEIFDDQFSVERPDGSNFTLKIRSTKLEDSAMYFCASSEEAGAYYGYTFGSGTRLTVV.

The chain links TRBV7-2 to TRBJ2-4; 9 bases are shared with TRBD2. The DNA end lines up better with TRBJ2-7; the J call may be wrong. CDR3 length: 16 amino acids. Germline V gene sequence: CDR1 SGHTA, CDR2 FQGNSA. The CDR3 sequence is CASSARGLAPTYEQYF. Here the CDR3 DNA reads TGTGCCAGCAGCGCCCGCGGACTAGCGCCAACCTACGAGCAGTACTTC.

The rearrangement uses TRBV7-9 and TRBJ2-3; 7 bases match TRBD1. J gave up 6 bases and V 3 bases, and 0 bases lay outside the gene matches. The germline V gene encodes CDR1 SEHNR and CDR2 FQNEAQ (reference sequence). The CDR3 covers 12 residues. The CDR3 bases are TGTGCCAGCAGCTTGGACAGGGATACGCAGTATTTT. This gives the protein CASSLDRDTQYF.

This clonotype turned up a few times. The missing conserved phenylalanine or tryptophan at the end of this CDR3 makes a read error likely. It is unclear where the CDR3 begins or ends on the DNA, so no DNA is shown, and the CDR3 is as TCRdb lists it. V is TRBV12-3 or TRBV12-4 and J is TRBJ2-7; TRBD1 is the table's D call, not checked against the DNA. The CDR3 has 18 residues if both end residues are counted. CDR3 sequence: CASSSMGQALNYGYTFGS.

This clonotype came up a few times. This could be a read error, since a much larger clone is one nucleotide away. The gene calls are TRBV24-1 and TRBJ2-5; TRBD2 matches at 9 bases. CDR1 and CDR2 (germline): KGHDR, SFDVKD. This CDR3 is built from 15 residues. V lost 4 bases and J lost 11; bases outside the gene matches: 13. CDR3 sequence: CATSDVGLALNEQYF. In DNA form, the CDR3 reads TGTGCCACCAGTGACGTTGGACTAGCGTTAAATGAGCAGTACTTC.

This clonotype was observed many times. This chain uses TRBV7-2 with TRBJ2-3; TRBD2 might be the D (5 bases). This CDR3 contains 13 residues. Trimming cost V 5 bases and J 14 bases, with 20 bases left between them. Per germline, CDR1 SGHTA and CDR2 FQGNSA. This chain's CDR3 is CASSTGRSRELYF. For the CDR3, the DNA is TGTGCCAGCAGCACCGGGCGAAGTAGGGAGCTGTATTTT. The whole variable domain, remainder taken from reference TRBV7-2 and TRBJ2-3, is GAGVSQSPSNKVTEKGKDVELRCDPISGHTALYWYRQSLGQGLEFLIYFQGNSAPDKSGLPSDRFSAERTGGSVSTLTIQRTQQEDSAVYLCASSTGRSRELYFGPGTRLTVL.

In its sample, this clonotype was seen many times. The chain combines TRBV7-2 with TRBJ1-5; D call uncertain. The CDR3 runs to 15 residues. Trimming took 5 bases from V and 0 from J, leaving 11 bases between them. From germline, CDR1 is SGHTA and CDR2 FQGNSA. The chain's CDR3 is CASSPWADSNQPQHF. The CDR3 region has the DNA TGTGCCAGCAGCCCCTGGGCAGATAGCAATCAGCCCCAGCATTTT.

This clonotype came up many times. CDR3 protein: CASSLLGLNEQYF. The CDR3 nucleotides are TGTGCCAGCAGCTTACTAGGGCTCAATGAGCAGTACTTC. The V call is TRBV7-8, the J call TRBJ2-7; no firm D call. Trimming took off 2 bases at V and 7 bases at J, with 12 bases between the two ends. CDR3 size: 13 residues. The V gene's germline CDR1 is SGHVS and CDR2 FQNEAQ.

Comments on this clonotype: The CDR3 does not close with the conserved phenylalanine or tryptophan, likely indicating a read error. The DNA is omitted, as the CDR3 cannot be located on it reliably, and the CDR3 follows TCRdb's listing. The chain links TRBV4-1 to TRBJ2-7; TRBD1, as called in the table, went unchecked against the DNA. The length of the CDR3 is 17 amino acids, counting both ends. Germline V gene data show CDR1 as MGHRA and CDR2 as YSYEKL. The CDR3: CASSRRDRVWSGYTFGS.

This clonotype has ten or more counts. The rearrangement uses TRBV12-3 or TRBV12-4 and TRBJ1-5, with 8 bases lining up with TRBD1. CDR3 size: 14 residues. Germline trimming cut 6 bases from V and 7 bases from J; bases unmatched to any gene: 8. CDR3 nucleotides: TGTGCCAGCAGCCCAGACAGGGGAAGGCAGCCCCAGCATTTT. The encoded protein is CASSPDRGRQPQHF.

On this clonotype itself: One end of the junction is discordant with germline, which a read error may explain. The CDR3 loop is CASSFWTGVDRELYF. DNA of the CDR3: TGTGCCAGCAGTTTCTGGACAGGGGTGGATAGGGAGCTGTATTTT. The V call is TRBV6-8, the J call TRBJ1-1, with 9 bases aligning to TRBD1. The CDR3 sequence is 15 residues long. Per the germline V gene, CDR1 is MNHGY and CDR2 is SAAAGT.

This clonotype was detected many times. CDR3 protein: CATSEDGRHYGYTF. The CDR3 DNA reads as TGTGCCACCAGTGAGGACGGACGACACTATGGCTACACCTTC. The chain combines TRBV24-1 with TRBJ1-2; no clear D. The CDR3 has 14 residues. V lost 4 bases and J lost 3, with 11 bases in between. From germline, CDR1 is KGHDR and CDR2 SFDVKD.

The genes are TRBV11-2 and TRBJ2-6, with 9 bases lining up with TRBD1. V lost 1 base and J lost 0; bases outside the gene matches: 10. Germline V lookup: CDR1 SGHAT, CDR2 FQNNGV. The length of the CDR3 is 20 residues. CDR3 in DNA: TGTGCCAGCAGCTTAGTCGGCGTGGGACAGGGCGCCTCTGGGGCCAACGTCCTGACTTTC. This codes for CASSLVGVGQGASGANVLTF.

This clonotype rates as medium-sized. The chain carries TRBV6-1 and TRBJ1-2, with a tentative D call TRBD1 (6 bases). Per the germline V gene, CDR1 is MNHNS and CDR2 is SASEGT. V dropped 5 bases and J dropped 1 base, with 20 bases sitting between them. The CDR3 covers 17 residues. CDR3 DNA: TGTGCCAGCAGTCCGGGGGCTTACAGGGACAATAACTATGGCTACACCTTC. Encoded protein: CASSPGAYRDNNYGYTF.

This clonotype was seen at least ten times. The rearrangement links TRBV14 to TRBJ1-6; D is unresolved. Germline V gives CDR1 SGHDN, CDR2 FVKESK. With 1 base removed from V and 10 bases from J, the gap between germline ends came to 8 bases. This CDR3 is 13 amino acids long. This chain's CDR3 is CASSQVTGSPLHF. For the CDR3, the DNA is TGTGCCAGCAGCCAAGTAACGGGATCACCCCTCCACTTT.

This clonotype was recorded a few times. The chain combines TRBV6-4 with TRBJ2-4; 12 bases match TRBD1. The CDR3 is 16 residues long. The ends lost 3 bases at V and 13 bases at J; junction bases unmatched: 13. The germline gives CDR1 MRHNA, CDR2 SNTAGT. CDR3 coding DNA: TGTGCCAGCAGTGAGACCGGGACAGGGGGCTACAATGAGCAGTACTTC. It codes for CASSETGTGGYNEQYF.

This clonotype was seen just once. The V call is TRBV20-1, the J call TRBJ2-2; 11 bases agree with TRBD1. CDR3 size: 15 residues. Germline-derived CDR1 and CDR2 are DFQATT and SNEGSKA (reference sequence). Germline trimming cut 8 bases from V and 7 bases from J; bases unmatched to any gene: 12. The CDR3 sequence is CSPYYRDRGFGELFF. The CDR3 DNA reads TGCAGTCCGTATTACCGGGACAGGGGGTTCGGGGAGCTGTTTTTT.

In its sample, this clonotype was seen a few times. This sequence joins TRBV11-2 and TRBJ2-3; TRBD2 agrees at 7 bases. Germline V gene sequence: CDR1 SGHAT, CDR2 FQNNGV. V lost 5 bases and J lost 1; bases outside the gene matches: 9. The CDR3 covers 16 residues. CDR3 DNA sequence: TGTGCCAGCAGCCCCCGGGAGGCCCATCGCACAGATACGCAGTATTTT. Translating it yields CASSPREAHRTDTQYF. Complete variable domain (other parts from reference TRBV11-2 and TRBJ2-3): EAGVAQSPRYKIIEKRQSVAFWCNPISGHATLYWYQQILGQGPKLLIQFQNNGVVDDSQLPKDRFSAERLKGVDSTLKIQPAKLEDSAVYLCASSPREAHRTDTQYFGPGTRLTVL.

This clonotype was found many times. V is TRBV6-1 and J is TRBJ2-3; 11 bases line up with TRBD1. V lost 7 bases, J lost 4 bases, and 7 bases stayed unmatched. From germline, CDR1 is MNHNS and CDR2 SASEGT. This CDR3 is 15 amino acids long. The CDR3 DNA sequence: TGTGCCAGCACCCAGGGACAGGGGGAGGCAGATACGCAGTATTTT. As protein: CASTQGQGEADTQYF.

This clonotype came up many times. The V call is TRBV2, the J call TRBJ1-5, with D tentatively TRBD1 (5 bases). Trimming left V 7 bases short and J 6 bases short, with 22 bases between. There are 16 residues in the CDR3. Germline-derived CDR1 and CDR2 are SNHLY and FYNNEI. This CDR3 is CASTGGSGRSSQPQHF. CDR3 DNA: TGTGCCAGCACCGGTGGTTCAGGGCGATCCTCTCAGCCCCAGCATTTT.

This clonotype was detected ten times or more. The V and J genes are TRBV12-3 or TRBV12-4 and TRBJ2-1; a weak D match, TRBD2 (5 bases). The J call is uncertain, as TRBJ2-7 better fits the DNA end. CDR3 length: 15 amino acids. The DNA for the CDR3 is TGTGCCAGCAGTTTTACGGGAAGTGTAGGAAATGAGCAGTACTTC. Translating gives CASSFTGSVGNEQYF.

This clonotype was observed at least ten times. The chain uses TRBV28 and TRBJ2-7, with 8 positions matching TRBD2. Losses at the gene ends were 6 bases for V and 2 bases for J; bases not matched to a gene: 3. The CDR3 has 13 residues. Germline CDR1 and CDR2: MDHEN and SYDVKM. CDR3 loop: CASRIAGPYEQYF. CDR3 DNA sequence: TGTGCCAGCAGAATAGCGGGACCCTACGAGCAGTACTTC.

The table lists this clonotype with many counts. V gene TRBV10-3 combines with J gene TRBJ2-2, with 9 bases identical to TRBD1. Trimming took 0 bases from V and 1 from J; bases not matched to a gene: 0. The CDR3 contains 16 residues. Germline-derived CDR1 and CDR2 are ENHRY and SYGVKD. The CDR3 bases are TGTGCCATCAGTGAGTCGGGACAGGGGAACACCGGGGAGCTGTTTTTT. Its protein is CAISESGQGNTGELFF.

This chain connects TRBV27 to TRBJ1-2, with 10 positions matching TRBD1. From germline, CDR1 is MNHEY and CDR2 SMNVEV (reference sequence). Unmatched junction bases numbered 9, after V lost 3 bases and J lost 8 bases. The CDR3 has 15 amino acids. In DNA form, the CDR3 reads TGTGCCAGCAGTTTTCGTCTCCGGGACAGGGGCGGCTACACCTTC. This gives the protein CASSFRLRDRGGYTF.

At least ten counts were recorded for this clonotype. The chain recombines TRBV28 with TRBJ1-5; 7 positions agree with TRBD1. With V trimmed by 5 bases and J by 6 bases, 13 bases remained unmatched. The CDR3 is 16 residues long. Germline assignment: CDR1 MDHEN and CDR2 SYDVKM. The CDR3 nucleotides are TGTGCCAGCAGTCAATACACAGGGGATGTCGGTCAGCCCCAGCATTTT. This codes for CASSQYTGDVGQPQHF.

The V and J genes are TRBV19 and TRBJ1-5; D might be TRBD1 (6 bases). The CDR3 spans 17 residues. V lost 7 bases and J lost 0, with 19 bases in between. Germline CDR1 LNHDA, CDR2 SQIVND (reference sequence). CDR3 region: CASTKDSYLYSNQPQHF. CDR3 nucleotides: TGTGCCAGTACCAAGGACAGTTACCTATATAGCAATCAGCCCCAGCATTTT.